The clone carrying this T cell receptor (beta chain) was detected many times. Trimming removed 2 bases at V and 0 bases at J, with 10 bases between. This CDR3 spans 14 amino acids. Per germline, CDR1 DFQATT and CDR2 SNEGSKA (reference sequence). Amplification yielded TCR beta CDR3 regions, with RNA transcripts as the source. A first-round RT-PCR of the TCR CDR3 used the HTBI primer set. TCRdb independently ran MiXCR on the multiplex PCR reads; one entry per CDR3 protein. Among 130,000 to 150,000 distinct CDR3 sequences listed, more than 20% were seen once. This entry is derived from a study of T cells in Graves' hyperthyroidism and ophthalmopathy. Patients showing uncontrolled infection, other autoimmune disease, pregnancy or lactation were ineligible. The blood sample predates any ophthalmopathy symptoms, coming from first hyperthyroidism diagnosis.

This chain joins TRBV20-1 and TRBJ1-1, with D perhaps matching TRBD1 (6 bases). The sequence was collected from a woman in her forties or fifties with Graves' hyperthyroidism that later progressed to Graves' ophthalmopathy. The source material was blood. CDR3 coding DNA: TGCAGTGCTAGAAACAGGGTCATGAACACTGAAGCTTTCTTT. Translated, it gives CSARNRVMNTEAFF.